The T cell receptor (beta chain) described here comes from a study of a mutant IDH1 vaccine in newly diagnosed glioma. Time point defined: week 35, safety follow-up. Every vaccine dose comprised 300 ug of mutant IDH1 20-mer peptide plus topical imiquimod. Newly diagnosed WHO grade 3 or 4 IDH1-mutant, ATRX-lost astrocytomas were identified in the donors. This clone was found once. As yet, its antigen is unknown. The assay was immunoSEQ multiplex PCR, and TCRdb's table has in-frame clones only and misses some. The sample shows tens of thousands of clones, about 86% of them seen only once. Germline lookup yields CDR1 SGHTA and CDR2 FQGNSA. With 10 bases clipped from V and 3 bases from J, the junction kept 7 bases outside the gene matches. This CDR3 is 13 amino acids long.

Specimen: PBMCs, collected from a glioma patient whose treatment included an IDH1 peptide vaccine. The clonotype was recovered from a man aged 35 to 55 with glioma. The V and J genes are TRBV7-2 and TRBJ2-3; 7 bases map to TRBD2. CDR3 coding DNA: TGTGCCACAGTTTGGGGGGGGACAGATACGCAGTATTTT. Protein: CATVWGGTDTQYF.